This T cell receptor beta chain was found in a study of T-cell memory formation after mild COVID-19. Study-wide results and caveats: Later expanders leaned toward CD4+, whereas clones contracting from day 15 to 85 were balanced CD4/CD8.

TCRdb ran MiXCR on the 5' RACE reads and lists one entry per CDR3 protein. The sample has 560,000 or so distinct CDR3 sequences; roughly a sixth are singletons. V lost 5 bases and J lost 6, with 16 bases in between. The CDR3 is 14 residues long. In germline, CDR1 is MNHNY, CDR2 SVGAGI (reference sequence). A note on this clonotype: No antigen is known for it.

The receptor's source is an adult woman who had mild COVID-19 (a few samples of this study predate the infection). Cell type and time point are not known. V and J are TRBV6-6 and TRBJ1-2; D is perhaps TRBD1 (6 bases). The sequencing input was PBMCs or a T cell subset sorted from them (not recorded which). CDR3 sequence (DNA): TGTGCCAGCAGTCTCAGGGCCGGGACACATGGCTACACCTTC. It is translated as CASSLRAGTHGYTF.